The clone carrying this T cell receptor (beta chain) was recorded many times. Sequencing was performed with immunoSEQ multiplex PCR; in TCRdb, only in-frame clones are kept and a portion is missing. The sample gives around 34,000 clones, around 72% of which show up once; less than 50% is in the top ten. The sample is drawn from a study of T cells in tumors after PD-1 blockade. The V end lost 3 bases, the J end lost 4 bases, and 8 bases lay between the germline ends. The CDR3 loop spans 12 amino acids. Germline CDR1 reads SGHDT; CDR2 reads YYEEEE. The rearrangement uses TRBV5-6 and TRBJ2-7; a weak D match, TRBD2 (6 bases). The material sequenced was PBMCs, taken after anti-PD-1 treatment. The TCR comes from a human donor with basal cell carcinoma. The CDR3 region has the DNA TGTGCCAGCAGCTCCGGGACTTACGAGCAGTACTTC. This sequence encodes CASSSGTYEQYF.